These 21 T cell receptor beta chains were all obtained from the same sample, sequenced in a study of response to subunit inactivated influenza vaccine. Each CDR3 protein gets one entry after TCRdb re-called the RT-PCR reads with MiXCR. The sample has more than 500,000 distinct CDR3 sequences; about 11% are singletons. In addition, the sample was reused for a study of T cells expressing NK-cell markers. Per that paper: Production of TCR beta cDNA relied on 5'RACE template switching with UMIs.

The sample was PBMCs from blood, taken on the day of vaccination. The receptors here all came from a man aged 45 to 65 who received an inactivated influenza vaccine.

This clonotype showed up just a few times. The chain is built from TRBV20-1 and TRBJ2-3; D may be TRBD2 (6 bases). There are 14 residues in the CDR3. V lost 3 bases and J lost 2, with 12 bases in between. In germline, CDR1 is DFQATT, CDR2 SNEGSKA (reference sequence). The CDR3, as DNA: TGCAGTGCTAGTGCGGGACTCCTCACAGATACGCAGTATTTT. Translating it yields CSASAGLLTDTQYF.

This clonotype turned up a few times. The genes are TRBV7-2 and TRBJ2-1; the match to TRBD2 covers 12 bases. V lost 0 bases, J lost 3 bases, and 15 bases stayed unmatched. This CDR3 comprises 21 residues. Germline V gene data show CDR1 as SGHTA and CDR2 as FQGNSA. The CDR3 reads CASSLARITSGGQEIYNEQFF. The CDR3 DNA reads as TGTGCCAGCAGCTTAGCCCGAATTACTAGCGGGGGGCAAGAAATCTACAATGAGCAGTTCTTC.

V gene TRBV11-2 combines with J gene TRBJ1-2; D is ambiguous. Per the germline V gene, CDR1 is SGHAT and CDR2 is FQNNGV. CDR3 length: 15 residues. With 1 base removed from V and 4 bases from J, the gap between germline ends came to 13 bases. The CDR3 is CASSLGLGLAYGYTF. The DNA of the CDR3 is TGTGCCAGCAGCTTAGGTCTGGGGTTGGCCTATGGCTACACCTTC.

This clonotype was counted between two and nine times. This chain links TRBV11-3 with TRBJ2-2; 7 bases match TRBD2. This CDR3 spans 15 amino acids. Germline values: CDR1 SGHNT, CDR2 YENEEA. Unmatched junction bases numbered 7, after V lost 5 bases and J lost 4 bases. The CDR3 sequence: CASSPTGTTTGELFF. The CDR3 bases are TGTGCCAGCAGCCCTACCGGGACTACCACCGGGGAGCTGTTTTTT.

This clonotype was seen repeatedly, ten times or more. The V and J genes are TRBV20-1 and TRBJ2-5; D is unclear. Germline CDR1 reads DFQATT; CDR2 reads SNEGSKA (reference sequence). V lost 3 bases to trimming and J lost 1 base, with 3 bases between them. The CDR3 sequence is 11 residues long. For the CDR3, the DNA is TGCAGTGCTAGGGGCCAAGAGACCCAGTACTTC. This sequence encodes CSARGQETQYF.

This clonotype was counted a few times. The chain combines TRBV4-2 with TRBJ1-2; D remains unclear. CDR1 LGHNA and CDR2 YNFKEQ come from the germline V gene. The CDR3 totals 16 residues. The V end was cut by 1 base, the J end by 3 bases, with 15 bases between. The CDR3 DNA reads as TGTGCCAGCAGCCAAGGAATCAGGTCCTCGGACTATGGCTACACCTTC. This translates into CASSQGIRSSDYGYTF.

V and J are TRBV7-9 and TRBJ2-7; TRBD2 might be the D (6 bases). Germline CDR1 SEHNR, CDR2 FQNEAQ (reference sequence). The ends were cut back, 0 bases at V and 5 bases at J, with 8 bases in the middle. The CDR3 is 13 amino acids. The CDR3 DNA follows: TGTGCCAGCAGCTTAGCTCGGGGGAACGAGCAGTACTTC. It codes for CASSLARGNEQYF.

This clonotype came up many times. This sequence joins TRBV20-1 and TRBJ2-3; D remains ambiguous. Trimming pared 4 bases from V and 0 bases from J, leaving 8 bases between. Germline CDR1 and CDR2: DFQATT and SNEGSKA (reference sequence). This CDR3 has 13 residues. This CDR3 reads CSAKATSTDTQYF. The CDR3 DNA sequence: TGCAGTGCTAAAGCGACTAGCACAGATACGCAGTATTTT.

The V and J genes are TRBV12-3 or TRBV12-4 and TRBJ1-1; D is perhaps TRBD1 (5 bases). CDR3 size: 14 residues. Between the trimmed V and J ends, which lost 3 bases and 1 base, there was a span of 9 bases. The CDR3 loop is CASSFRQQNTEAFF. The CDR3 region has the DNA TGTGCCAGCAGTTTCAGACAGCAGAACACTGAAGCTTTCTTT.

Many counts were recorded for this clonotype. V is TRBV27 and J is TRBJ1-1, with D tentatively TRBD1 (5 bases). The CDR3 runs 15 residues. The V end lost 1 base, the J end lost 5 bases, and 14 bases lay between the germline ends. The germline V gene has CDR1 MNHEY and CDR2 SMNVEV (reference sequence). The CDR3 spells CASSLYPGGITEAFF. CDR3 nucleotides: TGTGCCAGCAGTTTATATCCGGGGGGAATAACTGAAGCTTTCTTT.

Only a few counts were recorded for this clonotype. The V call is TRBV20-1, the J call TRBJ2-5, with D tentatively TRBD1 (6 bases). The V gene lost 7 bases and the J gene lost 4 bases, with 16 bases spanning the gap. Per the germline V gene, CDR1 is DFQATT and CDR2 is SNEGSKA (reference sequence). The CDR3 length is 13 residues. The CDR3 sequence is CSVNTGYPETQYF. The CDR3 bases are TGCAGTGTTAACACAGGGTACCCAGAGACCCAGTACTTC.

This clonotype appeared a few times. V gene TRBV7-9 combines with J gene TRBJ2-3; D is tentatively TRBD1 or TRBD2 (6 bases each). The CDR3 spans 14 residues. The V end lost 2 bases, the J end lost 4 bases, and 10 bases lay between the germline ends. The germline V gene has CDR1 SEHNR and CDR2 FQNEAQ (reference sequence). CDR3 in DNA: TGTGCCAGCAGCTTATTTGGGGGGCCAGATACGCAGTATTTT. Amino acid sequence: CASSLFGGPDTQYF. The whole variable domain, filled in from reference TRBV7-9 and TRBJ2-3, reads DTGVSQNPRHKITKRGQNVTFRCDPISEHNRLYWYRQTLGQGPEFLTYFQNEAQLEKSRLLSDRFSAERPKGSFSTLEIQRTEQGDSAMYLCASSLFGGPDTQYFGPGTRLTVL.

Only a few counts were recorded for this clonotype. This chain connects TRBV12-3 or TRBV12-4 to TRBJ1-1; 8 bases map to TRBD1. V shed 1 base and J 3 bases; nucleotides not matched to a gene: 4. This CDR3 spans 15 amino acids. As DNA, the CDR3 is TGTGCCAGCAGTTTAGAGACAGGGGTATACACTGAAGCTTTCTTT. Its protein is CASSLETGVYTEAFF.

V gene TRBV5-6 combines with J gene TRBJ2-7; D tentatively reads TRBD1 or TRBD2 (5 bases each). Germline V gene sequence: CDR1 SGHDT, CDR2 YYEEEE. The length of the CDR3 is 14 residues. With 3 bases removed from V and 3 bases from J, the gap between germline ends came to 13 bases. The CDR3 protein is CASSWGPMDYEQYF. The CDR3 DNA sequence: TGTGCCAGCAGCTGGGGACCGATGGACTACGAGCAGTACTTC.

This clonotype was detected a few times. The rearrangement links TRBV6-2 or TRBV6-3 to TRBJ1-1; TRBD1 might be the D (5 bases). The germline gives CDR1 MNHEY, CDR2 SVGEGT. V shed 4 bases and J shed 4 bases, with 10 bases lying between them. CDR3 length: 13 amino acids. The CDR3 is CASSFGGSTEAFF. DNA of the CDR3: TGTGCCAGCAGTTTTGGGGGTAGCACTGAAGCTTTCTTT.

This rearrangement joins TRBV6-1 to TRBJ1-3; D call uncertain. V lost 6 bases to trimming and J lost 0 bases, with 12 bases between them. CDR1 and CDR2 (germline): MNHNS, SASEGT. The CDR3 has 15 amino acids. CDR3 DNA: TGTGCCAGCAGCCCGGACGGAGACTCTGGAAACACCATATATTTT. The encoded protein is CASSPDGDSGNTIYF.

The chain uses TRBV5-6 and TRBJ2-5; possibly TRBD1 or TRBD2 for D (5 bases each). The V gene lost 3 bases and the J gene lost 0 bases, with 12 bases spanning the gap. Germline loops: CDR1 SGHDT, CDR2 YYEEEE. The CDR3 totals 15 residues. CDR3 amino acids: CASSSDRDDQETQYF. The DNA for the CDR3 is TGTGCCAGCAGCTCTGACCGGGACGACCAAGAGACCCAGTACTTC. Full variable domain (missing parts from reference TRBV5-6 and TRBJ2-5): DAGVTQSPTHLIKTRGQQVTLRCSPKSGHDTVSWYQQALGQGPQFIFQYYEEEERQRGNFPDRFSGHQFPNYSSELNVNALLLGDSALYLCASSSDRDDQETQYFGPGTRLLVL.

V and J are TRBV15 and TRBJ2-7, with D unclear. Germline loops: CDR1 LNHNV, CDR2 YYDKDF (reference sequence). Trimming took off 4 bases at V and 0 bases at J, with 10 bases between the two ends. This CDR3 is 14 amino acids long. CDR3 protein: CATSNGWGSYEQYF. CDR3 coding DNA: TGTGCCACCAGCAATGGCTGGGGCTCCTACGAGCAGTACTTC. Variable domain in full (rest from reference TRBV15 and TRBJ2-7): DAMVIQNPRYQVTQFGKPVTLSCSQTLNHNVMYWYQQKSSQAPKLLFHYYDKDFNNEADTPDNFQSRRPNTSFCFLDIRSPGLGDTAMYLCATSNGWGSYEQYFGPGTRLTVT.

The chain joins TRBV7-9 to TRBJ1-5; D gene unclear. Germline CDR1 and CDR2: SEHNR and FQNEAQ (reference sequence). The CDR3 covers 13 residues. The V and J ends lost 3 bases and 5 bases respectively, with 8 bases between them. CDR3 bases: TGTGCCAGCAGCTTGGGTGCAGATCAGCCCCAGCATTTT. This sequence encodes CASSLGADQPQHF.

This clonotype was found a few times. The chain's CDR3 is CASSGVVRDATNEKLFF. The CDR3 nucleotides read TGTGCCAGCAGTGGAGTAGTTCGAGATGCAACTAATGAAAAACTGTTTTTT. The rearrangement links TRBV2 to TRBJ1-4, with D unresolved. This CDR3 is built from 17 residues. CDR1 is SNHLY, CDR2 FYNNEI, per germline. Trimming stripped 4 bases from V and 0 bases from J, with 15 bases between.

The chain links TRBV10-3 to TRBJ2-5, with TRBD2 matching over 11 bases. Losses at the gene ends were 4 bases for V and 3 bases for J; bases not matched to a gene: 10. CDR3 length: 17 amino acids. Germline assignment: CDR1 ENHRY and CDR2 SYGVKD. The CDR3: CAISAASGLAGEETQYF. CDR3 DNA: TGTGCCATCAGTGCAGCTTCAGGACTAGCGGGCGAAGAGACCCAGTACTTC.